This T cell receptor beta chain was recovered during a study of technical replicates of blood from a handful of donors. The CDR3 loop spans 16 amino acids. After removal of 0 bases from V and 8 bases from J, the junction contained 4 bases not matched to a gene. Germline V gene data show CDR1 as MNHNY and CDR2 as SVGAGI (reference sequence). The data were produced by immunoSEQ multiplex PCR, yet TCRdb's version contains in-frame clones alone and is incomplete. The top ten hold around 0.15% of the sample, which has around 80,000 clones, more than 95% seen once. The genes are TRBV6-6 and TRBJ2-1; TRBD2 matches 13 bases. Sequenced: T cells isolated from PBMCs. The sequence derives from a human donor in good health. The CDR3 region has the DNA TGTGCCAGCAGTTACTCGCGGACTAGCGGGAGCTATGAGCAGTTCTTC. Translating it yields CASSYSRTSGSYEQFF.